The entry that follows covers one TCR beta chain sequence. No antigen is known for it. Germline V gene lookup returns CDR1 LNHDA and CDR2 SQIVND (reference sequence). The CDR3 sequence is 15 residues long. Trimming removed 4 bases from V and 4 bases from J, with 16 bases in between. Primers for the PCR totalled 60 Vbeta and 13 Jbeta. Generated by immunoSEQ multiplex PCR, the TCRdb table keeps only in-frame clones and is missing some. The sample carries 75,000 to 80,000 clones, nearly 80% recorded once. These data are taken from a study of cytomegalovirus exposure and HLA in healthy donors. Study conclusions and caveats: Later analysis identified 16,951 TCR beta sequences associated with HLA alleles, using a false discovery rate threshold of 0.05. Reportedly, TCR beta sequences accurately predicted HLA-A and HLA-B alleles in most subjects.

The TCR comes from a woman between 40 and 55 years old in good health and CMV-seropositive. This chain uses TRBV19 with TRBJ1-1; TRBD1 is a possible D gene (5 bases). Sequencing was performed on PBMCs. CDR3 in DNA: TGTGCCAGTAGTAGCAACAGGTTGTTTGGCACTGAAGCTTTCTTT. It is translated as CASSSNRLFGTEAFF.